These T cell receptor beta chains were read from a single sample in a study of T-cell reconstitution after alpha-beta-depleted transplantation in children. TCRdb reprocessed the PCR reads with MiXCR, giving one entry per CDR3 protein. The sample holds just under 550,000 distinct CDR3 sequences, approximately 20% seen once. Sequenced material: PBMCs from the stem cell graft donor, taken from the stem cell graft. The receptors were sampled from a human donor who donated a stem cell graft to a child with acute lymphoblastic leukemia. Each CDR3 is given with its conserved first and last residue. The D gene is left open where the match is weak. Clone size is given for some rows only: seen once, a few or many times, or a class if the clone is expanded.

D gene	J gene	clone size	V gene	CDR3 DNA	CDR3 protein
TRBD2	TRBJ2-7	NA	TRBV27	TGTGCCAGCAGTTTTGAGGGAGGGTGGGGCGAGCAGTACTTC	CASSFEGGWGEQYF
TRBD1	TRBJ1-2	NA	TRBV5-6	TGTGCCAGTTTAACAGGGGGCATCTATGGCTACACCTTC	CASLTGGIYGYTF
TRBD2	TRBJ2-3	few	TRBV12-3/TRBV12-4	TGTGCCAGCACCCTGGTGGGACTAGCTACAGATACGCAGTATTTT	CASTLVGLATDTQYF
NA	TRBJ2-1	NA	TRBV12-3/TRBV12-4	TGTGCCAGCGGCGACTATAGCGGCAATGAGCAGTTCTTC	CASGDYSGNEQFF
NA	TRBJ2-7	few	TRBV20-1	TGCAGTGCTAGGTTAAGCGGCTCCTACGAGCAGTACTTC	CSARLSGSYEQYF
NA	TRBJ2-7	NA	TRBV15	TGTGCCACCAGCAGAGATCGATCAGGCGCATACGAGCAGTACTTC	CATSRDRSGAYEQYF
NA	TRBJ2-1	NA	TRBV7-2	TGTGCCAGCAGCTGGGTGGGGGCTTACAATGAGCAGTTCTTC	CASSWVGAYNEQFF
NA	TRBJ2-6	few	TRBV3-1	TGTGCCAGCAGCCGACAAGTGGGTCAAGACGTCCTGACTTTC	CASSRQVGQDVLTF
TRBD2	TRBJ2-1	NA	TRBV7-9	TGTGCCAGCAGCCCTTGGACTAGCGGGGGCCGGTACAATGAGCAGTTCTTC	CASSPWTSGGRYNEQFF
TRBD2	TRBJ2-3	NA	TRBV30	TGTGCCCGATCCGGGACTAGCGGTAGCACAGATACGCAGTATTTT	CARSGTSGSTDTQYF
NA	TRBJ2-4	NA	TRBV27	TGTGCCAGCGGCCCAGTGGGGGCCAAAAACATTCAGTACTTC	CASGPVGAKNIQYF
TRBD1	TRBJ2-2	NA	TRBV5-1	TGCGCCAGCAGCGGACAGGGAGGTCCCGGGGAGCTGTTTTTT	CASSGQGGPGELFF
TRBD2	TRBJ2-7	few	TRBV11-1	TGTGCCAGCAGCTTACAGGGAACGGGACTAGCGGGAGTTCCATACTACGAGCAGTACTTC	CASSLQGTGLAGVPYYEQYF
TRBD2	TRBJ2-1	NA	TRBV6-2/TRBV6-3	TGTGCCAGCACCCTAGGGACTAGCGTACATGAGCAGTTCTTC	CASTLGTSVHEQFF
NA	TRBJ1-2	NA	TRBV12-3/TRBV12-4	TGTGCCAGCTATCCCCAGGGCCTCAGTATTTACCCTGGCTACACCTTC	CASYPQGLSIYPGYTF
NA	TRBJ2-1	NA	TRBV12-3/TRBV12-4	TGTGCCAGCACCAACGACAGCCTGGGGCCCTCGTACAATGAGCAGTTCTTC	CASTNDSLGPSYNEQFF
TRBD2	TRBJ2-7	NA	TRBV20-1	TGCAGTGCTAACGAGCGACTAGCAGTCTACGAGCAGTACTTC	CSANERLAVYEQYF
NA	TRBJ2-3	NA	TRBV5-1	TGCGCCAGCACCTCTTGGAGGCCCCGCGACGGTTACCTGACAGATACGCAGTATTTT	CASTSWRPRDGYLTDTQYF
NA	TRBJ2-1	NA	TRBV30	TGTGCCTGGAGTGTAGGGGGGGGTTTATTCTTC	CAWSVGGGLFF
TRBD1	TRBJ1-1	NA	TRBV29-1	TGCAGCGTTGAAGACAGGGGGATCTTCACTGAAGCTTTCTTT	CSVEDRGIFTEAFF
TRBD1	TRBJ2-7	NA	TRBV20-1	TGCAGTGCTAGGGGGGACAGGGGGATCTACGAGCAGTACTTC	CSARGDRGIYEQYF
TRBD2	TRBJ2-7	NA	TRBV6-4	TGTGCCAGCAGTGACTCGAGACTAGCCTCCGAGCAGTACTTC	CASSDSRLASEQYF
NA	TRBJ2-6	NA	TRBV4-1	TGCGCCAGCAGCCCCAGACAGGTGTCCGGGGGCTCTGGGGCCAACGTCCTGACTTTC	CASSPRQVSGGSGANVLTF
TRBD2	TRBJ2-7	NA	TRBV5-1	TGCGCCAGCAGCTTCTCCAGCGGGACCTACGAGCAGTACTTC	CASSFSSGTYEQYF
NA	TRBJ2-7	NA	TRBV12-3/TRBV12-4	TGTGCCAGCAGCCCCCGGTCCGGCACAGCTAACTACGAGCAGTACTTC	CASSPRSGTANYEQYF
TRBD1	TRBJ2-2	NA	TRBV7-7	TGTGCCAGCAGCTTAGGATCGGGCAGGGGGACCGGGGAGCTGTTTTTT	CASSLGSGRGTGELFF
NA	TRBJ2-2	few	TRBV20-1	TGCAGTGCTAGAAGGAGGGGGAAGGCCGGGGAGCTGTTTTTT	CSARRRGKAGELFF